This TCR beta chain was sequenced in a study of patients and donors after allogeneic stem cell transplantation. The V gene lost 0 bases and the J gene lost 4 bases, with 4 bases spanning the gap. Germline V gene lookup returns CDR1 SGHNT and CDR2 YYREEE (reference sequence). This CDR3 region has 13 residues. TCRdb itself ran the RT-PCR reads through MiXCR, one entry per CDR3 protein. The sample comprises over 25,000 distinct CDR3 sequences, 37% of which are singletons, and more than 65% rests with the top ten. This clonotype was counted only a few times. What was sequenced was blood, either unsorted or a sorted T cell fraction (not recorded which). This sequence joins TRBV5-4 and TRBJ2-2; D gene unclear. The TCR sequence derives from a human donor who was either an allogeneic HSCT recipient or a stem cell or donor lymphocyte infusion donor (not recorded which). It is not recorded whose cells these are; they may come from a transplant donor. CDR3 protein: CASSLVSTGELFF. The CDR3 nucleotides are TGTGCCAGCAGCTTGGTCAGCACCGGGGAGCTGTTTTTT.